A selection of T cell receptor beta chains follows, all from one sample in a study of T cell responses to AZD1222 COVID-19 vaccine. The method was immunoSEQ multiplex PCR; TCRdb's version includes in-frame clones alone and lacks a portion of them. The profile covers roughly 120,000 clones, with about 90% appearing a single time and around 10% taken by the ten largest. This specimen was peripheral blood, taken on day 0 of AZD1222 vaccination. The receptor set was obtained from an adult in good health. The CDR3 runs from the conserved cysteine through the conserved F or W. Each record gives: V gene, D gene, J gene, clone size, CDR3 protein, CDR3 DNA. The D gene is left open where the match is weak. The listing skips clone size in some rows; elsewhere it reads once, few, many or a size class.

v_gene: TRBV12-1; d_gene: NA; j_gene: TRBJ2-7; abundance: NA; CDR3aa: CASTTGTGSEQYF; CDR3nt: TGTGCCAGCACCACGGGGACAGGCAGTGAGCAGTACTTC
v_gene: TRBV6-1; d_gene: NA; j_gene: TRBJ1-1; abundance: NA; CDR3aa: CASSERGTAGGTEAFF; CDR3nt: TGTGCCAGCAGTGAACGCGGGACGGCTGGGGGCACTGAAGCTTTCTTT
v_gene: TRBV7-9; d_gene: NA; j_gene: TRBJ2-1; abundance: NA; CDR3aa: CASSLVFRSPHEQFF; CDR3nt: TGTGCCAGCAGCTTAGTCTTTCGCTCTCCCCATGAGCAGTTCTTC
v_gene: TRBV20-1; d_gene: NA; j_gene: TRBJ2-7; abundance: NA; CDR3aa: CSASKSGGYEQYF; CDR3nt: TGCAGTGCTAGTAAATCCGGAGGCTACGAGCAGTACTTC
v_gene: TRBV6-1; d_gene: TRBD1; j_gene: TRBJ2-1; abundance: NA; CDR3aa: CASSESWDRGNEQFF; CDR3nt: TGTGCCAGCAGTGAAAGCTGGGACAGGGGCAATGAGCAGTTCTTC
v_gene: TRBV7-2; d_gene: NA; j_gene: TRBJ2-7; abundance: NA; CDR3aa: CASSLNPDWGWEQYF; CDR3nt: TGTGCCAGCAGCTTAAACCCGGACTGGGGCTGGGAGCAGTACTTC
v_gene: TRBV2; d_gene: NA; j_gene: TRBJ2-7; abundance: once; CDR3aa: CASSGDLYEQYF; CDR3nt: TGTGCCAGCAGTGGGGACTTATACGAGCAGTACTTC
v_gene: TRBV5-1; d_gene: NA; j_gene: TRBJ2-1; abundance: NA; CDR3aa: CASSTGPGEQFF; CDR3nt: TGCGCCAGCAGCACCGGTCCGGGAGAGCAGTTCTTC
v_gene: TRBV29-1; d_gene: NA; j_gene: TRBJ1-1; abundance: NA; CDR3aa: CSVEKRLNTEAFF; CDR3nt: TGCAGCGTTGAAAAACGATTGAACACTGAAGCTTTCTTT
v_gene: TRBV4-3; d_gene: NA; j_gene: TRBJ2-7; abundance: NA; CDR3aa: CASSQDMLREMTYEQYF; CDR3nt: TGCGCCAGCAGCCAAGATATGTTGAGGGAGATGACCTACGAGCAGTACTTC
v_gene: TRBV7-3; d_gene: NA; j_gene: TRBJ1-1; abundance: once; CDR3aa: CASSFGGQLNTEAFF; CDR3nt: TGTGCCAGCAGCTTTGGCGGACAGCTGAACACTGAAGCTTTCTTT
v_gene: TRBV24-1; d_gene: TRBD1; j_gene: TRBJ2-3; abundance: NA; CDR3aa: CATSDPETGGQDTQYF; CDR3nt: TGTGCCACCAGTGATCCGGAAACAGGGGGACAAGATACGCAGTATTTT
v_gene: TRBV11-3; d_gene: TRBD1; j_gene: TRBJ1-2; abundance: NA; CDR3aa: CASSSTRQGLYGYTF; CDR3nt: TGTGCCAGCAGCTCGACTAGACAGGGGCTCTATGGCTACACCTTC
v_gene: TRBV9; d_gene: NA; j_gene: TRBJ2-1; abundance: NA; CDR3aa: CASSVGQSYNEQFF; CDR3nt: TGTGCCAGCAGCGTAGGGCAGTCCTACAATGAGCAGTTCTTC
v_gene: TRBV4-2; d_gene: NA; j_gene: TRBJ2-5; abundance: NA; CDR3aa: CAAGGSQETQYF; CDR3nt: TGTGCCGCCGGAGGGTCTCAAGAGACCCAGTACTTC
v_gene: TRBV7-8; d_gene: TRBD1; j_gene: TRBJ1-1; abundance: NA; CDR3aa: CASYLQGWNTEAFF; CDR3nt: TGTGCCAGCTATCTACAGGGGTGGAACACTGAAGCTTTCTTT
v_gene: TRBV30; d_gene: TRBD2; j_gene: TRBJ2-1; abundance: NA; CDR3aa: CAWNLAGGNEQFF; CDR3nt: TGTGCCTGGAACCTAGCGGGGGGGAATGAGCAGTTCTTC
v_gene: TRBV6-6; d_gene: TRBD1; j_gene: TRBJ1-2; abundance: NA; CDR3aa: CASSPGDDVTGGFPHGYTF; CDR3nt: TGTGCCAGCAGTCCCGGTGACGATGTGACAGGGGGCTTCCCTCATGGCTACACCTTC
v_gene: TRBV9; d_gene: TRBD1; j_gene: TRBJ2-5; abundance: NA; CDR3aa: CASSAGTGLAQETQYF; CDR3nt: TGTGCCAGCAGCGCCGGGACAGGACTTGCCCAAGAGACCCAGTACTTC
v_gene: TRBV7-8; d_gene: TRBD2; j_gene: TRBJ2-1; abundance: once; CDR3aa: CASSLAWTSGSYNEQFF; CDR3nt: TGTGCCAGCAGCTTAGCGTGGACTAGCGGGAGCTACAATGAGCAGTTCTTC
v_gene: TRBV4-1; d_gene: TRBD1; j_gene: TRBJ2-7; abundance: NA; CDR3aa: CASSLTPGQGAVEQYF; CDR3nt: TGCGCCAGCAGTCTAACCCCGGGACAGGGGGCGGTCGAGCAGTACTTC
v_gene: TRBV13; d_gene: TRBD2; j_gene: TRBJ2-7; abundance: once; CDR3aa: CASSSDLSLGGLAYEQYF; CDR3nt: TGTGCCAGCAGCTCCGATTTAAGTCTGGGAGGGTTAGCGTACGAGCAGTACTTC
v_gene: TRBV28; d_gene: TRBD1; j_gene: TRBJ2-7; abundance: NA; CDR3aa: CASTLGTGPYEQYF; CDR3nt: TGTGCCAGCACCTTAGGGACAGGGCCCTACGAGCAGTACTTC
v_gene: TRBV4-2; d_gene: NA; j_gene: TRBJ2-7; abundance: NA; CDR3aa: CASSPRKGTYEQYF; CDR3nt: TGTGCCAGCAGCCCACGTAAGGGGACCTACGAGCAGTACTTC
v_gene: TRBV18; d_gene: NA; j_gene: TRBJ1-6; abundance: NA; CDR3aa: CASSRDGRNTYNSPLHF; CDR3nt: TGTGCCAGCTCGCGGGACGGGCGTAACACTTATAATTCACCCCTCCACTTT
v_gene: TRBV11-2; d_gene: TRBD1; j_gene: TRBJ2-1; abundance: once; CDR3aa: CASSILGTGGTYNEQFF; CDR3nt: TGTGCCAGCAGCATACTCGGGACAGGGGGCACCTACAATGAGCAGTTCTTC
v_gene: TRBV28; d_gene: TRBD1; j_gene: TRBJ1-2; abundance: NA; CDR3aa: CASSLTQGDGYGYTF; CDR3nt: TGTGCCAGCAGTTTAACGCAGGGGGATGGGTATGGCTACACCTTC
v_gene: TRBV4-1; d_gene: NA; j_gene: TRBJ2-2; abundance: NA; CDR3aa: CASSQPRTRTANTGELFF; CDR3nt: TGCGCCAGCAGCCAACCAAGAACGCGGACAGCGAACACCGGGGAGCTGTTTTTT
v_gene: TRBV19; d_gene: NA; j_gene: TRBJ2-6; abundance: NA; CDR3aa: CASSDSSGANVLTF; CDR3nt: TGTGCCAGTAGTGACAGCTCTGGGGCCAACGTCCTGACTTTC
v_gene: TRBV10-3; d_gene: NA; j_gene: TRBJ1-2; abundance: NA; CDR3aa: CAISAGGGGYTF; CDR3nt: TGTGCCATCAGTGCGGGGGGCGGTGGCTACACCTTC
v_gene: TRBV3-1/TRBV3-2; d_gene: NA; j_gene: TRBJ2-7; abundance: few; CDR3aa: CASRFSGTSSYEQYF; CDR3nt: TGTGCCAGCAGATTTAGCGGCACCAGCTCCTACGAGCAGTACTTC
v_gene: TRBV9; d_gene: NA; j_gene: TRBJ2-7; abundance: NA; CDR3aa: CASSVNSRYEQYF; CDR3nt: TGTGCCAGCAGCGTTAACAGCCGCTACGAGCAGTACTTC
v_gene: TRBV18; d_gene: NA; j_gene: TRBJ2-5; abundance: NA; CDR3aa: CASSPEVGVQETQYF; CDR3nt: TGTGCCAGCTCACCAGAGGTGGGGGTACAAGAGACCCAGTACTTC
v_gene: TRBV6-1; d_gene: TRBD2; j_gene: TRBJ2-1; abundance: NA; CDR3aa: CASSEAGVAGGTYNEQFF; CDR3nt: TGTGCCAGCAGTGAAGCCGGGGTAGCGGGGGGCACCTACAATGAGCAGTTCTTC
v_gene: TRBV18; d_gene: NA; j_gene: TRBJ2-3; abundance: NA; CDR3aa: CASSPSESDTQYF; CDR3nt: TGTGCCAGCTCACCATCAGAATCCGATACGCAGTATTTT
v_gene: TRBV5-1; d_gene: TRBD1; j_gene: TRBJ1-2; abundance: NA; CDR3aa: CASSPTGGYYGYTF; CDR3nt: TGCGCCAGCAGCCCGACAGGGGGTTACTATGGCTACACCTTC
v_gene: TRBV9; d_gene: NA; j_gene: TRBJ2-5; abundance: NA; CDR3aa: CASSGGLLETQYF; CDR3nt: TGTGCCAGCAGCGGAGGACTACTCGAGACCCAGTACTTC
v_gene: TRBV6-5; d_gene: NA; j_gene: TRBJ2-7; abundance: once; CDR3aa: CASQRQDPYEQYF; CDR3nt: TGTGCCAGCCAGAGACAGGACCCCTACGAGCAGTACTTC
v_gene: TRBV30; d_gene: TRBD2; j_gene: TRBJ2-7; abundance: NA; CDR3aa: CAWSFSGGSYEQYF; CDR3nt: TGTGCCTGGAGTTTTTCGGGGGGGTCCTACGAGCAGTACTTC
v_gene: TRBV11-2; d_gene: NA; j_gene: TRBJ1-1; abundance: NA; CDR3aa: CASSLVAGPMNTEAFF; CDR3nt: TGTGCCAGCAGCTTAGTGGCAGGGCCAATGAACACTGAAGCTTTCTTT
v_gene: TRBV7-3; d_gene: NA; j_gene: TRBJ1-2; abundance: NA; CDR3aa: CASSFTLGGGGGYTF; CDR3nt: TGTGCCAGCAGCTTTACCTTGGGAGGGGGTGGTGGCTACACCTTC
v_gene: TRBV7-8; d_gene: NA; j_gene: TRBJ2-4; abundance: NA; CDR3aa: CASSSRPPTSQNIQYF; CDR3nt: TGTGCCAGCAGCTCCAGGCCCCCTACTAGCCAAAACATTCAGTACTTC
v_gene: TRBV3-1/TRBV3-2; d_gene: TRBD1; j_gene: TRBJ2-7; abundance: NA; CDR3aa: CASSPGTGPAGSTYEQYF; CDR3nt: TGTGCCAGCAGCCCGGGGACAGGGCCTGCGGGATCCACCTACGAGCAGTACTTC
v_gene: TRBV11-3; d_gene: TRBD2; j_gene: TRBJ2-7; abundance: NA; CDR3aa: CASSWGGNYEQYF; CDR3nt: TGTGCCAGCAGCTGGGGGGGGAACTACGAGCAGTACTTC
v_gene: TRBV30; d_gene: TRBD1; j_gene: TRBJ1-3; abundance: NA; CDR3aa: CAWRRERGPDTIYF; CDR3nt: TGTGCCTGGAGGAGGGAGAGGGGGCCTGACACCATATATTTT
v_gene: TRBV27; d_gene: NA; j_gene: TRBJ2-2; abundance: NA; CDR3aa: CASRLYQGNTGELFF; CDR3nt: TGTGCCAGCAGACTATATCAGGGGAACACCGGGGAGCTGTTTTTT
v_gene: TRBV5-4; d_gene: NA; j_gene: TRBJ1-5; abundance: NA; CDR3aa: CASSLGGSNQPQHF; CDR3nt: TGTGCCAGCAGCTTGGGGGGGAGCAATCAGCCCCAGCATTTT
v_gene: TRBV4-1; d_gene: NA; j_gene: TRBJ1-5; abundance: NA; CDR3aa: CASSQNGGASNQPQHF; CDR3nt: TGCGCCAGCAGCCAAAATGGGGGCGCAAGCAATCAGCCCCAGCATTTT